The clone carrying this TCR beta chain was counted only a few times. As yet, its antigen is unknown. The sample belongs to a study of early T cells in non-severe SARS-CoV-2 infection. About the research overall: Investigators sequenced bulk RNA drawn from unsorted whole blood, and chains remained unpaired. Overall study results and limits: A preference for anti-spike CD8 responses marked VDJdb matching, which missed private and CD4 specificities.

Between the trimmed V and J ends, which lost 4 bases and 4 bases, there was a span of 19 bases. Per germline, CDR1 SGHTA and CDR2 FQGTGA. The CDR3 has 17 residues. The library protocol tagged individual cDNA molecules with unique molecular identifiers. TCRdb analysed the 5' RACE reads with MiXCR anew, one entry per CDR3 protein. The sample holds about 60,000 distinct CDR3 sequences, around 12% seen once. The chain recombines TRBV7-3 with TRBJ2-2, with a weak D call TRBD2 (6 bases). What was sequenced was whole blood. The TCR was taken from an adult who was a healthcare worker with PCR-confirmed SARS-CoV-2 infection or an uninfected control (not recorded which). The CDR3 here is CASSSDGTAGLTGELFF. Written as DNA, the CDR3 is TGTGCCAGCAGCTCTGACGGGACCGCGGGGCTCACCGGGGAGCTGTTTTTT.